The 18 T cell receptor beta chains below were found in one sample sequenced in a study of regulatory T cells in long-lasting Graves disease (dated by TCRdb to the early 2020s). In the paper's terms, the time point label means: newly diagnosed GD, antithyroid drugs for less than 3 months. RNA was extracted from PBMCs in TRIzol for both TCR sequencing and RNA sequencing. Library generation was performed with multiplex PCR. The instrument given in TCRdb is Illumina HiSeq 4000. iRepertoire HTBI primers and Arm-PCR amplification of CDR3 regions were used to construct TCR beta libraries. Through fastp at Q25 and MiXCR, TCRdb rebuilt clones from the public reads, retaining in-frame beta chains. Here each entry gathers all rows of one CDR3 protein and keeps the most common genes and DNA. The sample profile shows 500,000 or so distinct CDR3 sequences; about 16% of them were found once. The ten biggest clones cover roughly 25% of the sample.

These data were also reused for a study on T cells in Graves' hyperthyroidism and ophthalmopathy.

The input for sequencing was peripheral blood mononuclear cells (PBMCs), taken at new diagnosis, from a patient treated with antithyroid drugs. These receptors were obtained from a woman aged 35-60 years with Graves disease. Donor details come from another sample of the same person, matched by shared clones.

This clonotype was seen at least ten times. V usage is TRBV6-2 or TRBV6-3 and J usage is TRBJ2-1; 9 nucleotides line up with TRBD1. This CDR3 comprises 15 residues. J lost 7 bases, V lost 3 bases, and 7 bases had no gene match. Germline assignment: CDR1 MNHEY and CDR2 SVGEGT. This CDR3 reads CASSYDLGQGNEQFF. The CDR3 DNA follows: TGTGCCAGCAGTTATGATCTGGGACAGGGAAATGAGCAGTTCTTC.

V is TRBV12-3 or TRBV12-4 and J is TRBJ1-4; weak D call: TRBD1 (5 bases). Trimming cost V 5 bases and J 11 bases, with 12 bases left between them. The CDR3 spans 12 residues. The CDR3 spells CASSPRGGKLFF. The DNA for the CDR3 is TGTGCCAGCAGTCCGAGGGGTGGGAAACTGTTTTTT.

This clonotype has a count of ten or more. CDR3 bases: TGTGCCAGCAGCCCCCTAGGTTCCGGCGAGCAGTACTTC. Protein: CASSPLGSGEQYF. The rearrangement links TRBV3-1 to TRBJ2-7; no clear D. Per germline, CDR1 LGHDT and CDR2 YNNKEL (reference sequence). Trimming stripped 4 bases from V and 6 bases from J, with 13 bases between. The CDR3 is 13 amino acids.

This clonotype appeared many times. The rearrangement uses TRBV11-2 and TRBJ2-1, with D tentatively TRBD1 (6 bases). V was cut by 4 bases and J by 0 bases, with 16 bases left in between. Per germline, CDR1 SGHAT and CDR2 FQNNGV. The CDR3 runs to 17 residues. This chain's CDR3 is CASSSWTAKSSYNEQFF. As DNA, the CDR3 is TGTGCCAGCAGCTCTTGGACAGCGAAGAGCTCCTACAATGAGCAGTTCTTC.

The V gene is TRBV7-3, the J gene TRBJ1-6, with D perhaps matching TRBD1 (5 bases). The germline V and J ends were trimmed by 5 bases and 0 bases, with 17 bases remaining between them. The CDR3 has 18 amino acids. Germline V CDR1 and CDR2: SGHTA, FQGTGA. In DNA form, the CDR3 reads TGTGCCAGCAGCCCCCGGGACCCCCCGGACTCCTATAATTCACCCCTCCACTTT. Residues: CASSPRDPPDSYNSPLHF.

This clonotype appeared many times. The chain recombines TRBV11-3 with TRBJ1-6; possibly TRBD1 for D (5 bases). Deletions cut 6 bases from V and 7 bases from J, with 13 bases between. This CDR3 region has 14 residues. Germline CDR1 reads SGHNT; CDR2 reads YENEEA. CDR3 sequence: CASSARDGNSPLHF. CDR3 DNA: TGTGCCAGCAGTGCAAGGGACGGAAATTCACCCCTCCACTTT.

This clonotype has ten or more counts. The chain recombines TRBV3-1 with TRBJ1-2; 11 nucleotides match TRBD1. Germline CDR1 LGHDT, CDR2 YNNKEL (reference sequence). Trimming removed 4 bases from V and 5 bases from J; junction bases left unmatched: 12. The CDR3 is 17 residues long. The CDR3 bases are TGTGCCAGCAGCCCTAGGACAGGGGGCGCGTTCAATTATGGCTACACCTTC. Its translation is CASSPRTGGAFNYGYTF.

There are many counts of this clonotype. The chain has TRBV3-1 and TRBJ2-3, with a weak D call TRBD2 (5 bases). This CDR3 contains 14 residues. Germline loops: CDR1 LGHDT, CDR2 YNNKEL (reference sequence). V was cut by 3 bases and J by 6 bases, with 13 bases left in between. The CDR3 DNA reads TGTGCCAGCAGCCATAACAGCGGTCGGGATACGCAGTATTTT. Residues: CASSHNSGRDTQYF.

V and J are TRBV13 and TRBJ2-1, with 7 bases aligning to TRBD2. The CDR3 spans 20 residues. V gave up 1 base and J gave up 5 bases; unmatched junction bases: 20. Germline CDR1 PRHDT, CDR2 FYEKMQ (reference sequence). The chain's CDR3 is CASSLALEASGLPRDNEQFF. The CDR3 DNA sequence: TGTGCCAGCAGCTTAGCCCTGGAGGCTAGCGGACTTCCTCGGGACAATGAGCAGTTCTTC.

Many counts were recorded for this clonotype. The gene calls are TRBV11-3 and TRBJ2-5; 9 positions agree with TRBD1. The CDR3 is 14 amino acids. J lost 3 bases, V lost 6 bases, and 5 bases had no gene match. Germline values: CDR1 SGHNT, CDR2 YENEEA. The CDR3 loop is CASRPGTGKETQYF. As DNA, the CDR3 is TGTGCCAGCAGACCCGGGACAGGGAAAGAGACCCAGTACTTC.

This clonotype has a count of ten or more. The chain couples TRBV30 to TRBJ1-1, with no clear D. The germline CDR1 and CDR2 sequences are GTSNPN and SVGIG (reference sequence). The CDR3 consists of 12 residues. V lost 4 bases, J lost 1 base, and 7 bases lay in between. CDR3 sequence (DNA): TGTGCCTGGACAGAGGGGAACACTGAAGCTTTCTTT. Protein: CAWTEGNTEAFF.

This clonotype was seen at least ten times. The chain carries TRBV7-8 and TRBJ2-7; TRBD1 is a possible D gene (6 bases). The CDR3 has 17 amino acids. Germline CDR1 and CDR2: SGHVS and FQNEAQ. V lost 0 bases and J 2 bases, leaving 17 bases between the germline ends. CDR3 amino acids: CASSLAQGGFRAYEQYF. CDR3 bases: TGTGCCAGCAGCTTAGCGCAAGGGGGTTTTAGGGCCTACGAGCAGTACTTC.

This clonotype was counted once. This may come from a read error, since a much larger clone is one base off. V is TRBV12-3 or TRBV12-4 and J is TRBJ2-5, with D uncertain. Trimming pared 6 bases from V and 6 bases from J, leaving 11 bases between. The CDR3 covers 12 residues. CDR3 sequence (DNA): TGTGCCAGCAGCACTCTAGTACAGACCCAGTACTTC. Its translation is CASSTLVQTQYF.

This clonotype showed up just a few times. The J gene is TRBJ2-7, the V gene TRBV4-1, with D maybe TRBD2 (6 bases). This CDR3 is built from 16 residues. V gave up 0 bases and J gave up 2 bases, with 14 bases separating them. CDR1 MGHRA and CDR2 YSYEKL come from the germline V gene. The DNA of the CDR3 is TGCGCCAGCAGCCAAGATCCGGGGACTGAAACCTACGAGCAGTACTTC. Translated, it gives CASSQDPGTETYEQYF.

This clonotype was counted many times. The chain carries TRBV7-2 and TRBJ2-1; the match to TRBD2 covers 7 bases. The V gene end was trimmed by 1 base and the J gene end by 5 bases; junction bases not matched to a gene: 8. This CDR3 comprises 16 residues. Per germline, CDR1 SGHTA and CDR2 FQGNSA. The CDR3 spells CASSLGSGTTNNEQFF. CDR3 coding DNA: TGTGCCAGCAGCTTAGGATCCGGGACTACTAACAATGAGCAGTTCTTC.

The CDR3 sequence is CASRGLTTYEQYF. The DNA of the CDR3 is TGTGCCAGTCGGGGACTAACCACCTACGAGCAGTACTTC. This chain uses TRBV12-3 or TRBV12-4 with TRBJ2-7; 7 nucleotides line up with TRBD2. V lost 9 bases, J lost 2 bases, and 7 bases stayed unmatched. CDR3 size: 13 residues.

There are a few counts of this clonotype. The V call is TRBV30, the J call TRBJ1-3, with 7 bases lining up with TRBD1. The germline CDR1 and CDR2 sequences are GTSNPN and SVGIG (reference sequence). With V trimmed by 1 base and J by 4 bases, 4 bases remained unmatched. The CDR3 loop spans 14 amino acids. The CDR3 DNA follows: TGTGCCTGGAGTGCGGGACAGTCAGGAAACACCATATATTTT. This translates into CAWSAGQSGNTIYF.

Remarks on this clonotype: A read error may produce the germline difference seen at one junction end. This chain links TRBV7-7 with TRBJ2-2; TRBD2 aligns across 7 bases. Germline V CDR1 and CDR2: SSHAT, FNYEAQ (reference sequence). The CDR3 totals 14 residues. CDR3 loop: CASSWDYNTGELFF. DNA for the CDR3: TGTGCTAGCAGCTGGGACTACAACACCGGGGAGCTGTTTTTT.